This T cell receptor beta chain is drawn from a study of regulatory T cells in long-lasting Graves disease. Study context: Persistent cases were those of Graves' disease that involved over 5 years of antithyroid drugs with positive TSH receptor antibodies. Study-wide results and caveats: Persistent disease exhibited a predilection for TRBV28, TRBJ1-2 and TRBJ2-5. Tissue studied was limited to peripheral blood, excluding thyroid tissue.

Time point given: persistent/refractory GD, antithyroid drugs over 5 years with positive TRAb. RNA from PBMCs was the source of the TCR library. Graves' disease diagnoses used American Thyroid Association guidelines. CDR1 SGHTA and CDR2 FQGTGA come from the germline V gene. The CDR3 is 15 amino acids. The V gene lost 5 bases and the J gene lost 1 base, with 14 bases spanning the gap. This clonotype came up a few times. Its antigen is not known. Investigators prepared the TCR beta libraries by applying iRepertoire HTBI primers and Arm-PCR of CDR3 regions. TCRdb fed the multiplex PCR reads into MiXCR, producing one record per CDR3 protein. The sample holds under 450,000 distinct CDR3 sequences, 20% to 25% seen once.

The clonotype was recovered from a female donor with Graves disease. Sample: peripheral blood mononuclear cells (PBMCs), taken when the disease was refractory, from a patient treated with antithyroid drugs. The genes are TRBV7-3 and TRBJ2-5; D ambiguous. CDR3: CASSIQLGPQETQYF. CDR3 DNA sequence: TGTGCCAGCAGCATTCAATTAGGGCCCCAAGAGACCCAGTACTTC.